This entry lists 29 T cell receptor beta chains sequenced from one sample in a study of blood T cell repertoires in COVID-19. Only in-frame clones appear in the TCRdb table, and some are missing; sequencing was by immunoSEQ multiplex PCR. The sample consists of over 400,000 clones, approximately 85% of them appearing once. Input material: peripheral blood. The receptors come from a human donor in a cohort sampled during active COVID-19.

Concerning this clone: The junction departs from germline at one end; a sequencing error may be responsible. The chain carries TRBV7-7 and TRBJ2-5; TRBD2 agrees at 9 bases. Germline assignment: CDR1 SSHAT and CDR2 FNYEAQ (reference sequence). The CDR3 totals 16 residues. CDR3 sequence (DNA): TGTGCTAGCAGCGCAACTAGCGGGCGGTTCCAAGAGACCCAGTACTTC. It codes for CASSATSGRFQETQYF. The variable domain in full, with the rest retrieved from reference TRBV7-7 and TRBJ2-5, is GAGVSQSPRYKVTKRGQDVTLRCDPISSHATLYWYQQALGQGPEFLTYFNYEAQPDKSGLPSDRFSAERPEGSISTLTIQRTEQRDSAMYRCASSATSGRFQETQYFGPGTRLLVL.

V is TRBV10-1 and J is TRBJ2-7; possible D gene TRBD2, 6 bases. Per germline, CDR1 WNHNN and CDR2 SYGVQD (reference sequence). Trimming cost V 0 bases and J 2 bases, with 11 bases left between them. The CDR3 covers 15 residues. The CDR3 DNA reads TGCGCCAGCAGTGAGTCGGAACGGGGGACCTACGAGCAGTACTTC. This codes for CASSESERGTYEQYF.

The genes are TRBV6-6 and TRBJ2-5; TRBD1 matches 9 bases. In germline, CDR1 is MNHNY, CDR2 SVGAGI (reference sequence). The V and J ends lost 6 bases and 5 bases, in that order; junction bases with no gene match: 4. The CDR3 has 13 amino acids. The CDR3 coding sequence is TGTGCCAGCAGAACAGGGGGCGCGGAGACCCAGTACTTC. Translated, it gives CASRTGGAETQYF.

J is TRBJ2-1 and V is TRBV2; 13 bases are a match to TRBD2. Germline V gene lookup returns CDR1 SNHLY and CDR2 FYNNEI. With 8 bases clipped from V and 9 bases from J, the junction kept 7 bases outside the gene matches. The CDR3 extends over 14 amino acids. The CDR3 loop is CASGLAGVRGEQFF. CDR3 DNA: TGTGCCAGCGGACTAGCGGGAGTGCGTGGTGAGCAGTTCTTC.

The genes are TRBV9 and TRBJ2-1; TRBD2 agrees at 10 bases. The CDR3 has 20 residues. The ends lost 4 bases at V and 7 bases at J; junction bases unmatched: 23. Germline-derived CDR1 and CDR2 are SGDLS and YYNGEE. The CDR3 DNA follows: TGTGCCAGCAGCCCTTCCCTACGGGGGGGCGGACTAGCGGAGAGGAATGAGCAGTTCTTC. Amino acid sequence: CASSPSLRGGGLAERNEQFF.

The chain is built from TRBV12-3 or TRBV12-4 and TRBJ1-5; D gene unclear. Trimming left V 6 bases short and J 10 bases short, with 16 bases between. The CDR3 length is 13 residues. CDR3 nucleotides: TGTGCCAGCAGCCAACCCCCGGGATACCCCCAGCATTTT. Protein: CASSQPPGYPQHF.

The rearrangement uses TRBV12-5 and TRBJ1-5; 7 bases fit TRBD1. Per germline, CDR1 LGHNT and CDR2 FRNRAP. There are 16 residues in the CDR3. J gave up 4 bases and V 2 bases, and 8 bases lay outside the gene matches. As DNA, the CDR3 is TGTGCTAGTGGTTTGAGGCAGGGGGGTGCAAATCAGCCCCAGCATTTT. This sequence encodes CASGLRQGGANQPQHF.

Here the CDR3 DNA reads TGCGCCAGCAGCCAAGGGCGGAGCTATGGCTACACCTTC. Translating it yields CASSQGRSYGYTF. The chain employs TRBV4-1 and TRBJ1-2; no definite D call. CDR3 length: 13 residues. V was shortened by 1 base and J by 4 bases, with 7 bases between the two germline ends. Germline-derived CDR1 and CDR2 are MGHRA and YSYEKL.

The V gene is TRBV3-1 (or the pseudogene TRBV3-2), the J gene TRBJ2-6; TRBD1 matches 8 bases. The CDR3 extends over 15 amino acids. CDR1 is LGHDT, CDR2 YNNKEL, per germline (reference sequence). V lost 5 bases, J lost 6 bases, and 6 bases stayed unmatched. The CDR3 nucleotides read TGTGCCAGCAGCTACAGGGGGATACAGGCCAACGTCCTGACTTTC. It yields the protein CASSYRGIQANVLTF.

CDR3 sequence reads: CASSEAIGRGNTEAFF. DNA for the CDR3: TGTGCCAGCAGTGAAGCGATCGGCAGGGGTAACACTGAAGCTTTCTTT. The chain combines TRBV2 with TRBJ1-1, with D possibly TRBD1 on 6 matching bases. Trimming shortened V by 0 bases and J by 2 bases, and 13 bases separated the two germline ends. CDR3 length: 16 residues. Germline V gives CDR1 SNHLY, CDR2 FYNNEI.

The chain links TRBV6-5 to TRBJ1-1, with D unresolved. CDR1 is MNHEY, CDR2 SVGAGI, per germline. The CDR3 is made up of 13 amino acids. V was trimmed by 5 bases and J by 5 bases, leaving 12 bases between them. The CDR3 is CASSLYPRTEAFF. In nucleotides, the CDR3 is TGTGCCAGCAGTCTATATCCTAGGACTGAAGCTTTCTTT.

The sample holds a few counts of this clone. V gene TRBV27 combines with J gene TRBJ2-7, with 13 bases that match TRBD2. The CDR3 is 13 residues long. V shed 10 bases, J shed 4 bases, and the junction held 4 bases outside the gene matches. The germline gives CDR1 MNHEY, CDR2 SMNVEV (reference sequence). In nucleotides, the CDR3 is TGTGCCACCAAGACTAGCGGGAGGTACGAGCAGTACTTC. It codes for CATKTSGRYEQYF.

The rearrangement joins TRBV3-1 (or the pseudogene TRBV3-2) to TRBJ1-4; weak D call: TRBD1 (5 bases). CDR1 and CDR2 from the germline V gene are LGHDT and YNNKEL (reference sequence). V was pared by 0 bases and J by 0 bases, with 11 bases between. CDR3 length: 17 residues. The CDR3 coding sequence is TGTGCCAGCAGCCAAGATTGGGGCACTGCAACTAATGAAAAACTGTTTTTT. This translates into CASSQDWGTATNEKLFF.

The chain recombines TRBV5-1 with TRBJ2-7; TRBD1 matches 7 bases. The CDR3 is made up of 15 amino acids. Germline-derived CDR1 and CDR2 are SGHRS and YFSETQ. Trimming cost V 0 bases and J 2 bases; bases outside gene matches: 5. CDR3 protein: CASSLGDRAPYEQYF. CDR3 nucleotides: TGCGCCAGCAGCTTGGGGGACAGAGCCCCCTACGAGCAGTACTTC.

The V and J genes are TRBV15 and TRBJ1-1; D call uncertain. Germline V lookup: CDR1 LNHNV, CDR2 YYDKDF (reference sequence). V lost 1 base and J 0 bases, leaving 9 bases between the germline ends. The CDR3 covers 15 residues. The chain's CDR3 is CATSRGAGLNTEAFF. In nucleotides, the CDR3 is TGTGCCACCAGCAGAGGGGCAGGCCTGAACACTGAAGCTTTCTTT.

V gene TRBV2 combines with J gene TRBJ1-1, with D tentatively TRBD1 (5 bases). Germline V lookup: CDR1 SNHLY, CDR2 FYNNEI. Trimming left V 8 bases short and J 1 base short, with 14 bases between. This CDR3 has 14 residues. The CDR3 sequence is CASAGQGGNTEAFF. The CDR3 DNA follows: TGTGCCAGCGCGGGGCAGGGCGGGAACACTGAAGCTTTCTTT.

The V gene is TRBV28, the J gene TRBJ2-3, with D perhaps matching TRBD2 (6 bases). Germline-derived CDR1 and CDR2 are MDHEN and SYDVKM. Deletions cut 6 bases from V and 3 bases from J, with 13 bases between. CDR3 size: 14 residues. The CDR3 bases are TGTGCCAGCAGCCCGGTAGCGGAGACAGATACGCAGTATTTT. This translates into CASSPVAETDTQYF.

J is TRBJ1-2 and V is TRBV6-2 or TRBV6-3, with a tentative D call TRBD1 (5 bases). Trimming removed 2 bases from V and 7 bases from J, with 23 bases in between. The CDR3 is made up of 17 amino acids. From germline, CDR1 is MNHEY and CDR2 SVGEGT. CDR3 nucleotide sequence: TGTGCCAGCAGTTACGCGGCCCCCGGGGGGGATGTAGGTGGCTACACCTTC. Amino acids: CASSYAAPGGDVGGYTF.

The chain couples TRBV15 to TRBJ1-3; D ambiguous. The CDR3 spans 15 residues. Germline CDR1 LNHNV, CDR2 YYDKDF (reference sequence). V gave up 2 bases and J gave up 1 base, with 9 bases separating them. The CDR3 DNA follows: TGTGCCACCAGCAGATACAGTGGATCTGGAAACACCATATATTTT. Its protein is CATSRYSGSGNTIYF.

The V call is TRBV6-5, the J call TRBJ2-1; no clear D. This CDR3 is built from 13 residues. The germline V gene encodes CDR1 MNHEY and CDR2 SVGAGI. With 8 bases removed from V and 5 bases from J, the gap between germline ends came to 13 bases. The CDR3 nucleotides read TGTGCCAGCCGTACTGTCTATAACAATGAGCAGTTCTTC. Translated: CASRTVYNNEQFF.

J is TRBJ2-7 and V is TRBV18; a weak D match, TRBD2 (6 bases). Germline CDR1 reads KGHSH; CDR2 reads LQKENI. The V and J ends lost 3 bases and 5 bases respectively, with 14 bases between them. The CDR3 is 14 amino acids. The CDR3 region is CASSPGTVVHEQYF. In DNA, the CDR3 is TGTGCCAGCTCACCTGGGACTGTTGTCCACGAGCAGTACTTC.

The chain is built from TRBV28 and TRBJ1-2; the D gene is possibly TRBD1 (6 bases). The length of the CDR3 is 13 residues. Between the trimmed V and J ends, which lost 7 bases and 6 bases, there was a span of 15 bases. Germline loops: CDR1 MDHEN, CDR2 SYDVKM. This CDR3 is CASTWGGPDGYTF. For the CDR3, the DNA is TGTGCCAGCACCTGGGGGGGGCCGGATGGCTACACCTTC.

The gene calls are TRBV4-1 and TRBJ1-2, with TRBD1 identical over 8 bases. J was trimmed by 0 bases and V by 3 bases; bases with no gene match: 3. CDR3 length: 15 residues. Germline CDR1 and CDR2: MGHRA and YSYEKL. The CDR3 loop is CASSHPDRANYGYTF. CDR3 coding DNA: TGCGCCAGCAGCCATCCGGACAGGGCTAACTATGGCTACACCTTC.

The chain joins TRBV7-4 to TRBJ1-4; D is possibly TRBD1 (6 bases). The germline gives CDR1 SGHVT, CDR2 SQSDAQ. This CDR3 contains 17 residues. V lost 5 bases and J 8 bases, leaving 24 bases between the germline ends. The CDR3 DNA reads as TGTGCCAGCAGCCCAGGTGGTTTACGGGGGGCGCGGGAAAAACTGTTTTTT. It codes for CASSPGGLRGAREKLFF.

The gene calls are TRBV12-5 and TRBJ2-1; D not resolved. The CDR3 has 13 amino acids. The germline V gene encodes CDR1 LGHNT and CDR2 FRNRAP. Trimming pared 5 bases from V and 5 bases from J, leaving 10 bases between. The CDR3 DNA reads as TGTGCTAGTGGTCTAAGCTCGGACAATGAGCAGTTCTTC. Protein sequence: CASGLSSDNEQFF. The complete variable domain, with remaining parts taken from reference TRBV12-5 and TRBJ2-1, reads DARVTQTPRHKVTEMGQEVTMRCQPILGHNTVFWYRQTMMQGLELLAYFRNRAPLDDSGMPKDRFSAEMPDATLATLKIQPSEPRDSAVYFCASGLSSDNEQFFGPGTRLTVL.

The rearrangement links TRBV7-2 to TRBJ2-7, with TRBD1 as a possible D gene (6 bases). This CDR3 has 14 amino acids. The V end was cut by 4 bases, the J end by 0 bases, with 10 bases between. Germline CDR1 SGHTA, CDR2 FQGNSA. CDR3 sequence reads: CASSSQGFSYEQYF. For the CDR3, the DNA is TGTGCCAGCAGCTCGCAGGGGTTCTCCTACGAGCAGTACTTC.

V gene TRBV28 combines with J gene TRBJ2-1; TRBD2 aligns across 11 bases. V lost 5 bases to trimming and J lost 12 bases; unmatched junction nucleotides: 3. The germline V gene has CDR1 MDHEN and CDR2 SYDVKM. CDR3 size: 12 residues. In DNA, the CDR3 is TGTGCCAGCAGTATGCTAGCGGGAGGGCAGTTCTTC. It encodes CASSMLAGGQFF.

The chain is built from TRBV27 and TRBJ1-1; the D is unclear. Trimming shortened V by 8 bases and J by 11 bases, and 15 bases separated the two germline ends. The length of the CDR3 is 11 residues. Looked up from germline, CDR1 is MNHEY and CDR2 is SMNVEV (reference sequence). The DNA for the CDR3 is TGTGCCAGCCTGAGTAGGAGTAGGGCTTTCTTT. It yields the protein CASLSRSRAFF.

The chain combines TRBV11-3 with TRBJ2-1; possible D gene TRBD1, 5 bases. V was clipped by 2 bases and J by 10 bases, with 12 bases between them. CDR3 length equals 13 residues. CDR1 is SGHNT, CDR2 YENEEA, per germline. Here the CDR3 reads CASSLTGDREQFF. Written as DNA, the CDR3 is TGTGCCAGCAGCTTAACAGGCGATAGGGAGCAGTTCTTC.